Sequencing of this T cell receptor beta chain was carried out in a study of control samples from healthy donors and cancer patients. Data came from immunoSEQ multiplex PCR; TCRdb stores just in-frame clones and leaves some out. The sample holds over 150,000 clones, roughly 92% seen once. The CDR3 is made up of 16 amino acids. Germline V gene sequence: CDR1 SEHNR, CDR2 FQNEAQ (reference sequence). Deletions cut 0 bases from V and 4 bases from J, with 13 bases between. The TCR sequence derives from a woman between 18 and 29 years old in good health. The sequenced material came from blood. This chain joins TRBV7-9 and TRBJ1-5, with D tentatively TRBD1 (6 bases). CDR3 in amino acids: CASSLASRGTNQPQHF. The CDR3 DNA is TGTGCCAGCAGCTTAGCGAGTAGGGGGACTAATCAGCCCCAGCATTTT.